This note documents a single TCR beta chain sequence. From germline, CDR1 is SGDLS and CDR2 YYNGEE. The trim removed 5 bases at V and 6 bases at J, leaving 7 bases unmatched. The CDR3 runs 15 residues. These data come from a study of T cell changes during pregnancy in multiple sclerosis. Only in-frame clones appear in the TCRdb table, and some are missing; sequencing was by immunoSEQ multiplex PCR. The sample holds just under 65,000 clones, 95% to 97% seen once. The receptor was derived from a female donor with multiple sclerosis, enrolled in a pregnancy study. The source material was CD8+ T cells from peripheral blood mononuclear cells, sampled after pregnancy. The J gene is TRBJ2-2, the V gene TRBV9; the match to TRBD2 covers 10 bases. The CDR3 loop reads CASSPLAGEAGELFF. CDR3 DNA sequence: TGTGCCAGCAGTCCCCTAGCGGGAGAGGCCGGGGAGCTGTTTTTT.